The 13 T cell receptor beta chains reported below all come from one sample, sequenced in a study of blood T cell repertoires in COVID-19. Produced via immunoSEQ multiplex PCR; TCRdb's table is partial and in-frame only. Of about 180,000 clones listed, approximately 85% are singletons. Input material: peripheral blood. Receptors were obtained from a man aged 60-69 years with acute or convalescent COVID-19.

The rearrangement uses TRBV3-1 (or the pseudogene TRBV3-2) and TRBJ2-6; D call uncertain. The CDR3 sequence is 15 residues long. Germline V gene data show CDR1 as LGHDT and CDR2 as YNNKEL (reference sequence). V lost 5 bases and J lost 1, with 9 bases in between. CDR3 loop: CASSYGPSGANVLTF. CDR3 bases: TGTGCCAGCAGCTATGGCCCATCTGGGGCCAACGTCCTGACTTTC.

V gene TRBV5-4 combines with J gene TRBJ2-3; D is uncertain. This CDR3 comprises 15 residues. The V and J ends lost 0 bases and 5 bases respectively, with 13 bases between them. The germline gives CDR1 SGHNT, CDR2 YYREEE (reference sequence). The CDR3 DNA sequence: TGTGCCAGCAGCTTGGAGTGGGCAGTAGGAGATACGCAGTATTTT. Encoded protein: CASSLEWAVGDTQYF.

CDR3 DNA sequence: TGTGCCAGCAGCGTGGGGAACAGGGGTCAGCCCCAGCATTTT. It yields the protein CASSVGNRGQPQHF. J is TRBJ1-5 and V is TRBV5-5; 7 bases align to TRBD1. There are 14 residues in the CDR3. J gave up 6 bases and V 4 bases, and 7 bases lay outside the gene matches. Per the germline V gene, CDR1 is SGHKS and CDR2 is YYEKEE (reference sequence).

This clone was found once. J is TRBJ1-3 and V is TRBV2, with TRBD1 identical over 8 bases. With 0 bases clipped from V and 7 bases from J, the junction kept 5 bases outside the gene matches. Germline V gene data show CDR1 as SNHLY and CDR2 as FYNNEI. The CDR3 has 15 amino acids. The CDR3 protein is CASSEAGRGPNTIYF. The CDR3 DNA reads as TGTGCCAGCAGTGAAGCGGGCAGGGGGCCTAACACCATATATTTT. Full variable domain (rest looked up from reference TRBV2 and TRBJ1-3): EPEVTQTPSHQVTQMGQEVILRCVPISNHLYFYWYRQILGQKVEFLVSFYNNEISEKSEIFDDQFSVERPDGSNFTLKIRSTKLEDSAMYFCASSEAGRGPNTIYFGEGSWLTVV.

V is TRBV5-1 and J is TRBJ1-2, with 8 bases that match TRBD1. The germline V gene encodes CDR1 SGHRS and CDR2 YFSETQ. The length of the CDR3 is 16 residues. Trimming removed 4 bases from V and 4 bases from J; junction bases left unmatched: 12. The CDR3 coding sequence is TGCGCCAGCAGCACAGGACAGGGCGGGAGAGGCTATGGCTACACCTTC. Translated: CASSTGQGGRGYGYTF.

The genes are TRBV5-1 and TRBJ2-1; TRBD2 aligns across 10 bases. With V trimmed by 1 base and J by 0 bases, 7 bases remained unmatched. In germline, CDR1 is SGHRS, CDR2 YFSETQ. The CDR3 spans 18 residues. In nucleotides, the CDR3 is TGCGCCAGCAGCTTGACTAGCGGGGTAAGGAGCTCCTACAATGAGCAGTTCTTC. It is translated as CASSLTSGVRSSYNEQFF.

The V gene is TRBV3-1 (or the pseudogene TRBV3-2), the J gene TRBJ2-3, with D perhaps matching TRBD1 (5 bases). Trimming stripped 2 bases from V and 9 bases from J, with 18 bases between. The CDR3 is 15 amino acids. Per the germline V gene, CDR1 is LGHDT and CDR2 is YNNKEL (reference sequence). This chain's CDR3 is CASSQWGLTGDTQYF. CDR3 DNA: TGTGCCAGCAGCCAATGGGGCCTTACAGGAGACACGCAGTATTTT.

This chain connects TRBV6-5 to TRBJ2-5; possible D gene TRBD2, 5 bases. The CDR3 extends over 14 amino acids. V was trimmed by 6 bases and J by 3 bases, leaving 14 bases between them. Germline V CDR1 and CDR2: MNHEY, SVGAGI. The DNA of the CDR3 is TGTGCCAGCAGCCATGGACTGCAGAAAGAGACCCAGTACTTC. Protein sequence: CASSHGLQKETQYF.

CDR3: CASSISGGYNEQFF. The CDR3 DNA reads TGTGCCAGCAGTATTTCGGGAGGGTACAATGAGCAGTTCTTC. The chain joins TRBV25-1 to TRBJ2-1; 8 bases match TRBD2. J was trimmed by 4 bases and V by 5 bases; bases with no gene match: 4. The CDR3 is made up of 14 amino acids. Germline values: CDR1 MGHDK, CDR2 SYGVNS. The full variable domain, its missing parts supplied by reference TRBV25-1 and TRBJ2-1, is EADIYQTPRYLVIGTGKKITLECSQTMGHDKMYWYQQDPGMELHLIHYSYGVNSTEKGDLSSESTVSRIRTEHFPLTLESARPSHTSQYLCASSISGGYNEQFFGPGTRLTVL.

The chain has TRBV7-8 and TRBJ2-3; a possible D gene is TRBD2 (5 bases). The ends were cut back, 0 bases at V and 6 bases at J, with 10 bases in the middle. Germline CDR1 SGHVS, CDR2 FQNEAQ. The CDR3 consists of 14 residues. Here the CDR3 DNA reads TGTGCCAGCAGCTTAGCTCTAGCCTCGGATACGCAGTATTTT. Protein product: CASSLALASDTQYF.

The V gene is TRBV10-3, the J gene TRBJ1-1, with 7 bases fitting TRBD1. V was pared by 3 bases and J by 5 bases, with 9 bases of the junction left unmatched. Germline CDR1 is ENHRY and CDR2 is SYGVKD. This CDR3 comprises 15 residues. The CDR3: CAISDLWTGPTEAFF. The DNA for the CDR3 is TGTGCCATCAGTGACCTTTGGACAGGACCGACTGAAGCTTTCTTT.

A note on this clone: The same CDR3 can be traced to other DNA sequences in this sample. The V gene is TRBV3-1 (or the pseudogene TRBV3-2), the J gene TRBJ2-7, with TRBD1 as a possible D gene (6 bases). CDR1 LGHDT and CDR2 YNNKEL come from the germline V gene (reference sequence). Trimming took 3 bases from V and 0 from J, leaving 6 bases between them. The CDR3 runs 13 residues. This CDR3 is CASSQGASYEQYF. The DNA of the CDR3 is TGTGCCAGCAGCCAGGGGGCCTCCTACGAGCAGTACTTC.

V gene TRBV4-2 combines with J gene TRBJ2-7; 10 bases fit TRBD2. The V gene's germline CDR1 is LGHNA and CDR2 YNFKEQ. The J segment lost 3 bases and the V segment lost 0 bases, leaving 8 bases of the junction unmatched. CDR3 length: 17 amino acids. The CDR3 here is CASSQEGSGLALYEQYF. CDR3 DNA sequence: TGTGCCAGCAGCCAAGAGGGGTCGGGACTAGCGCTCTACGAGCAGTACTTC.